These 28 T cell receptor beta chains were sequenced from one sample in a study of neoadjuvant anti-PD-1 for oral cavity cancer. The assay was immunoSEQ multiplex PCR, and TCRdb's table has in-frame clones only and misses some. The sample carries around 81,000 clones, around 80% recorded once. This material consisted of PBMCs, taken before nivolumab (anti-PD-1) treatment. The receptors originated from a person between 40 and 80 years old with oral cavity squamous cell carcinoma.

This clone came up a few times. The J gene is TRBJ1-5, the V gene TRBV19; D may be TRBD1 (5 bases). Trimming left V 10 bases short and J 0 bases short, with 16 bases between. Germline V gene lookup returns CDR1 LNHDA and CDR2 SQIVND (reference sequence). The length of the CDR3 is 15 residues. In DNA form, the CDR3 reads TGTGCCACCACCGACAGCTTTATTAGCAATCAGCCCCAGCATTTT. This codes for CATTDSFISNQPQHF. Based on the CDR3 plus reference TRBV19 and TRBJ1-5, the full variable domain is DGGITQSPKYLFRKEGQNVTLSCEQNLNHDAMYWYRQDPGQGLRLIYYSQIVNDFQKGDIAEGYSVSREKKESFPLTVTSAQKNPTAFYLCATTDSFISNQPQHFGDGTRLSIL.

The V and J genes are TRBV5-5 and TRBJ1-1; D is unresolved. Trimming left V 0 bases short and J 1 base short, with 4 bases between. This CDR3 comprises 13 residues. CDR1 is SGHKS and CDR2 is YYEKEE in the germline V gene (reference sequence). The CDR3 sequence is CASSLDRNTEAFF. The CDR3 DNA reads TGTGCCAGCAGCTTGGACAGGAACACTGAAGCTTTCTTT.

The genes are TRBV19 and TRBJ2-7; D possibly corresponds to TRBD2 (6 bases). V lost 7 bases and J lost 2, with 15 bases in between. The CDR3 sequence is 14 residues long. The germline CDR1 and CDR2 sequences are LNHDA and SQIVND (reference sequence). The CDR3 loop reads CASNRGTGTYEQYF. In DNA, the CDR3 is TGTGCCAGTAATCGCGGGACGGGAACCTACGAGCAGTACTTC.

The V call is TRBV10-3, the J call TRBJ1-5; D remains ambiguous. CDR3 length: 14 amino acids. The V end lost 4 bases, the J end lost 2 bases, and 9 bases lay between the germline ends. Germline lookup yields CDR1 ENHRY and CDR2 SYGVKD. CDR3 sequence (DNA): TGTGCCATCAGTGTCGGGATGGGCAATCAGCCCCAGCATTTT. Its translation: CAISVGMGNQPQHF.

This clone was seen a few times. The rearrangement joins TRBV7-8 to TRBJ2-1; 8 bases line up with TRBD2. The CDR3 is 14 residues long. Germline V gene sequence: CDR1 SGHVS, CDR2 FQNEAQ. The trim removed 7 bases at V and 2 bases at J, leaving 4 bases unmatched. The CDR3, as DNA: TGTGCCAGCACCGTTAGCGGGGCCTACAATGAGCAGTTCTTC. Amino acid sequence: CASTVSGAYNEQFF.

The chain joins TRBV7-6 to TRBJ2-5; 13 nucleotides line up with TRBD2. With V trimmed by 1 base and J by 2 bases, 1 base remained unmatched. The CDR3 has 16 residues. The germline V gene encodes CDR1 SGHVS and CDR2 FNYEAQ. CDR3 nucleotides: TGTGCCAGCAGCTTAGAACTAGCGGGAGGGCAAGAGACCCAGTACTTC. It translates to CASSLELAGGQETQYF.

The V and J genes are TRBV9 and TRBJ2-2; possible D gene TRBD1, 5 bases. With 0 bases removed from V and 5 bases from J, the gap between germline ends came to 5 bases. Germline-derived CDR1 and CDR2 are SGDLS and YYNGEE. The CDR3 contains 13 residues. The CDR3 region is CASSVAGTGELFF. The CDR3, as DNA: TGTGCCAGCAGCGTAGCAGGGACCGGGGAGCTGTTTTTT.

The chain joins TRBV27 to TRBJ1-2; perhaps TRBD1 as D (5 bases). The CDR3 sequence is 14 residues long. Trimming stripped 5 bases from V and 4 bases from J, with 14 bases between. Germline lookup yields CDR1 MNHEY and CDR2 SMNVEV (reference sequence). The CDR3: CASSPNPGGYGYTF. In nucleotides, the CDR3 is TGTGCCAGCAGTCCCAATCCCGGGGGCTATGGCTACACCTTC.

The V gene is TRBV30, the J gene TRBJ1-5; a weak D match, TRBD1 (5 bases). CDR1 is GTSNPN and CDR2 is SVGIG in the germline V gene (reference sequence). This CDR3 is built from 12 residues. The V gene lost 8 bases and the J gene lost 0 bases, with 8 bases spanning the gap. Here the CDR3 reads CAQGDSNQPQHF. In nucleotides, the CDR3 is TGTGCCCAAGGGGATAGCAATCAGCCCCAGCATTTT.

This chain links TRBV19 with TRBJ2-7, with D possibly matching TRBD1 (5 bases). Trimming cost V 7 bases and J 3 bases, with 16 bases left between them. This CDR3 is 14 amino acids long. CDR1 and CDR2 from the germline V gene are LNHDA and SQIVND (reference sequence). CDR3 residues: CASTSGPGNYEQYF. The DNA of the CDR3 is TGTGCCAGTACCTCGGGCCCAGGGAACTACGAGCAGTACTTC. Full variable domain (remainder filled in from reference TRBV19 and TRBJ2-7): DGGITQSPKYLFRKEGQNVTLSCEQNLNHDAMYWYRQDPGQGLRLIYYSQIVNDFQKGDIAEGYSVSREKKESFPLTVTSAQKNPTAFYLCASTSGPGNYEQYFGPGTRLTVT.

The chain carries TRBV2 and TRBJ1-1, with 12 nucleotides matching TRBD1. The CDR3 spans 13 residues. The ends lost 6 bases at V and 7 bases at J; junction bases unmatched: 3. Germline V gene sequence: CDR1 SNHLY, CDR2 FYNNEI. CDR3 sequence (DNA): TGTGCCAGCAGGGGACAGGGGGCCGGTGAAGCTTTCTTT. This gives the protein CASRGQGAGEAFF. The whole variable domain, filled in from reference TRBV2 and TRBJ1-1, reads EPEVTQTPSHQVTQMGQEVILRCVPISNHLYFYWYRQILGQKVEFLVSFYNNEISEKSEIFDDQFSVERPDGSNFTLKIRSTKLEDSAMYFCASRGQGAGEAFFGQGTRLTVV.

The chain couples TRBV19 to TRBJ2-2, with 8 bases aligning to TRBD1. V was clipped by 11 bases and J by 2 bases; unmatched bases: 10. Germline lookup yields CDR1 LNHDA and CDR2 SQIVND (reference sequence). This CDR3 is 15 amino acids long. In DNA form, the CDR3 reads TGTGCCGCCGCGAGACAGGGGACAAACACCGGGGAGCTGTTTTTT. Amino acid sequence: CAAARQGTNTGELFF.

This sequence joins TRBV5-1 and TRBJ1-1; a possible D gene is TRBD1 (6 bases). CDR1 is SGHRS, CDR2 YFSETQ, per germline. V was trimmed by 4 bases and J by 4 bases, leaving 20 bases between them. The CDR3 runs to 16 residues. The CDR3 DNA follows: TGCGCCAGCAGCCTAAGGACAGACCCAACTGGCACTGAAGCTTTCTTT. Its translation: CASSLRTDPTGTEAFF.

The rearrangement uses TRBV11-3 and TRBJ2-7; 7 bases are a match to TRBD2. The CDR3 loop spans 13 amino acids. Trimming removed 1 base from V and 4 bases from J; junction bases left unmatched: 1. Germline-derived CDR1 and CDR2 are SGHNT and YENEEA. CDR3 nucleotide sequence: TGTGCCAGCAGCTTAGGGGAGGGGTACGAGCAGTACTTC. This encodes CASSLGEGYEQYF. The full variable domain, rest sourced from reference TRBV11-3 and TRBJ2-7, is EAGVVQSPRYKIIEKKQPVAFWCNPISGHNTLYWYLQNLGQGPELLIRYENEEAVDDSQLPKDRFSAERLKGVDSTLKIQPAELGDSAVYLCASSLGEGYEQYFGPGTRLTVT.

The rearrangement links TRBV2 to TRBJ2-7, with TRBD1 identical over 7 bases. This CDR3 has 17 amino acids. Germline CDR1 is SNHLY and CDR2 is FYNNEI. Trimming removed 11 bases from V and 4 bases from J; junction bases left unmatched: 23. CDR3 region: CAGRTGGWGTDGYEQYF. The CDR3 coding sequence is TGTGCCGGCCGGACAGGTGGATGGGGGACGGATGGGTACGAGCAGTACTTC. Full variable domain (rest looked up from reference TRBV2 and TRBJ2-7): EPEVTQTPSHQVTQMGQEVILRCVPISNHLYFYWYRQILGQKVEFLVSFYNNEISEKSEIFDDQFSVERPDGSNFTLKIRSTKLEDSAMYFCAGRTGGWGTDGYEQYFGPGTRLTVT.

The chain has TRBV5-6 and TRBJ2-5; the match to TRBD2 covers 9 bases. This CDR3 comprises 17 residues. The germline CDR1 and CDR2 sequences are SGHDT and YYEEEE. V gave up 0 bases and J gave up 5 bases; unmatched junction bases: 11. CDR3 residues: CASSLGAPTSGGETQYF. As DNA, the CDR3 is TGTGCCAGCAGCTTGGGGGCACCGACTAGCGGAGGGGAGACCCAGTACTTC.

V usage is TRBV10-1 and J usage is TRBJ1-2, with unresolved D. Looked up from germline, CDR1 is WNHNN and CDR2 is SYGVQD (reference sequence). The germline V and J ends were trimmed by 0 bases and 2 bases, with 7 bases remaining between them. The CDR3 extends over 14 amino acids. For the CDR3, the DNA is TGCGCCAGCAGTGAGTCTAACGGAAACTATGGCTACACCTTC. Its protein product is CASSESNGNYGYTF.

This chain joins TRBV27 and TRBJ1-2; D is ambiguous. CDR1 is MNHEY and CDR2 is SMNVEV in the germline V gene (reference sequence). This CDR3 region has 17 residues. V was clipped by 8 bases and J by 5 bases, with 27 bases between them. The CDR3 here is CASSTMGEIPSRYGYTF. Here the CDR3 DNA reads TGTGCCAGCTCCACCATGGGAGAGATTCCTTCCCGATATGGCTACACCTTC.

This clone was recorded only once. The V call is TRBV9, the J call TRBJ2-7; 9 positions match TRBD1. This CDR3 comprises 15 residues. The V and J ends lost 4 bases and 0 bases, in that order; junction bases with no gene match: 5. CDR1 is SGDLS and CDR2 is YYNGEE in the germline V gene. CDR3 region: CASSPQGQGSYEQYF. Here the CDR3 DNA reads TGTGCCAGCAGCCCCCAGGGACAGGGCTCCTACGAGCAGTACTTC. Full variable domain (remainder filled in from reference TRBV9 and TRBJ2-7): DSGVTQTPKHLITATGQRVTLRCSPRSGDLSVYWYQQSLDQGLQFLIQYYNGEERAKGNILERFSAQQFPDLHSELNLSSLELGDSALYFCASSPQGQGSYEQYFGPGTRLTVT.

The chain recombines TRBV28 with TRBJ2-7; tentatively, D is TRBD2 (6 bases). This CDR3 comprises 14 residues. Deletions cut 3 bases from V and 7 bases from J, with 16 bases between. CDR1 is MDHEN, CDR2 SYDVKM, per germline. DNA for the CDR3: TGTGCCAGCAGTTTGGGAGGAACCGGATGGGAGCAGTACTTC. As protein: CASSLGGTGWEQYF.

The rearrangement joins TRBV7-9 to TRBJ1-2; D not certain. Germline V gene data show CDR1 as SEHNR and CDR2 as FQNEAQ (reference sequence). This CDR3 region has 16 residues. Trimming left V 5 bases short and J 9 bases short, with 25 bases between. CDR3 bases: TGTGCCAGCAGCCCCGGGGTTGGGGAAAGGTTTGAGCGCTACACCTTC. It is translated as CASSPGVGERFERYTF.

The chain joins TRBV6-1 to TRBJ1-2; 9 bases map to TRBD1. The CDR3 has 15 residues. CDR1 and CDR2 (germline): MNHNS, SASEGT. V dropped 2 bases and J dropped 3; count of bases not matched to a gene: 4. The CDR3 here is CASSETGGAYYGYTF. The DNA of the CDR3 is TGTGCCAGCAGTGAAACAGGGGGCGCCTACTATGGCTACACCTTC.

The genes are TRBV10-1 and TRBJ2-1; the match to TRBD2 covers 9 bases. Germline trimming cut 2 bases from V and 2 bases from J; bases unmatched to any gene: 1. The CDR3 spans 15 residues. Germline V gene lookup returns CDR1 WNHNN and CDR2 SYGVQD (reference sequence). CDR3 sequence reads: CASSEAGGPYNEQFF. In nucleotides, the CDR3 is TGCGCCAGCAGTGAGGCGGGAGGGCCCTACAATGAGCAGTTCTTC.

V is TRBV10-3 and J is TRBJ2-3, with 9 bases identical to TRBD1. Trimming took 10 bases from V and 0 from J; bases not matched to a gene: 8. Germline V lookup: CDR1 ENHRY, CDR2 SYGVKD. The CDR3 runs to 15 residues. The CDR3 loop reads CASTRGQGSTDTQYF. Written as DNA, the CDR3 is TGTGCCAGCACTCGAGGACAGGGGAGCACAGATACGCAGTATTTT.

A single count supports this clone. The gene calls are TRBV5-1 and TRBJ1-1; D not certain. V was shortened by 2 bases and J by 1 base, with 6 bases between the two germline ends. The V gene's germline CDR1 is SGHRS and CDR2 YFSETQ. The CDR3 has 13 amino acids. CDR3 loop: CASSLGANTEAFF. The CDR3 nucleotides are TGCGCCAGCAGCTTAGGCGCGAACACTGAAGCTTTCTTT.

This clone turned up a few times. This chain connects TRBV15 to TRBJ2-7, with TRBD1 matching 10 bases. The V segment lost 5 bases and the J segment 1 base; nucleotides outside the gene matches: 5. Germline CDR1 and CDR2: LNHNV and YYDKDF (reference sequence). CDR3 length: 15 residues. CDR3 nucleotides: TGTGCCACCAGCTCGCGGACAGGGGGGTCCTACGAGCAGTACTTC. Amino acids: CATSSRTGGSYEQYF.

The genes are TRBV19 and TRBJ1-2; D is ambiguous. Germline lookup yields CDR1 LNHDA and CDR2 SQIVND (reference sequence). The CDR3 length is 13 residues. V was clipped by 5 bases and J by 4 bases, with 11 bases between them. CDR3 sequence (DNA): TGTGCCAGTAGTCTTGGACTGAGCTATGGCTACACCTTC. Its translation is CASSLGLSYGYTF. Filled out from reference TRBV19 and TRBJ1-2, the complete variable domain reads DGGITQSPKYLFRKEGQNVTLSCEQNLNHDAMYWYRQDPGQGLRLIYYSQIVNDFQKGDIAEGYSVSREKKESFPLTVTSAQKNPTAFYLCASSLGLSYGYTFGSGTRLTVV.

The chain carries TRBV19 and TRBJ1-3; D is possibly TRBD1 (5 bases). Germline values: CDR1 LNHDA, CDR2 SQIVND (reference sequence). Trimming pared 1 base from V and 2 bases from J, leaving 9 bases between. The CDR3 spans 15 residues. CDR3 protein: CASSIVGATGNTIYF. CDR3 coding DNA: TGTGCCAGTAGTATAGTTGGGGCAACTGGAAACACCATATATTTT.